This T cell receptor beta chain was sequenced in a study of cytomegalovirus exposure and HLA in healthy donors (dated by TCRdb to 2016 to 2017). Regarding the study in general: In an earlier analysis of under 600 of the donors, about 270 Gb of sequence data and some 120 million unique TCR beta sequences from about 190 million T cells were reported. An early release covering more than 500 HLA-typed donors comprised approximately 300 gigabases of sequencing data and tens of millions of unique TCR sequences. The genetic ancestry cluster associated with self-reported Caucasian donors included 70% to 85% of the roughly 400 genotyped donors. The study aimed to test whether cataloging public T cell receptors could reveal signatures of past pathogen exposure. Using immunosequencing, the study profiled T cell repertoires from 550 to 750 subjects and related those repertoires to cytomegalovirus serostatus. Along with the roughly 670-subject first cohort, a separate validation cohort of roughly 110 different subjects was used. High-throughput TCR immunosequencing, statistical association of individual TCRs with disease status, and machine learning were combined to predict cytomegalovirus infection status. To study patterns of TCR occurrence, a later analysis re-analyzed previously published TCR beta repertoires from under 750 donors and added high-resolution HLA genotyping. The later analysis used no new phenotypic data to find candidate immune exposures, relying instead on TCR beta sequences and their occurrence across donors. An earlier analysis of several hundred of the donors applied high-throughput TCR beta sequencing to assess whether each TCR beta V gene segment acted as functional or pseudogenic. Donor age, sex, ethnicity and CMV serostatus were compiled alongside the repertoire data. A later genetic analysis used genome-wide SNP genotypes for about 60% of the roughly 700 donors, treating that subset as a discovery cohort. Every repertoire in the discovery cohort had been generated on one and the same sequencing platform. Class I and class II HLA loci were covered by the typing at four-digit resolution. The number of typed donors differed by locus: about 620-630 for A, B, C, DRB1 and DQB1; about 520 for DQA1; approximately 610 for DPA1; and about 450 for DPB1. About five DR-DQ haplotypes were treated as single units for association and clustering because of strong linkage in the cohort. Across 398 genotyped donors of the cohort, an average of approximately 220,000 unique TCR beta nucleotide sequences per donor were sequenced, and around 19% of those sequences were non-productive.

In total, approximately 610 healthy bone marrow donors made up the cohort. Cohort members were all nominally healthy when sampled, although unrecorded immune exposures were likely present. The donor tested CMV seropositive and was one of the 289 seropositive cohort members. A peripheral blood sample was provided by each donor, and peripheral blood mononuclear cells were used for TCR beta sequencing. Genomic DNA extraction from the blood cell samples was performed with the Qiagen DNeasy Blood Extraction Kit. As for this clone: The antigen this receptor binds is unknown. Base qualities are not recorded, but no much larger clone differs from it by a single base.

Receptors were amplified or captured by the immunoSEQ multiplex PCR assay. For the multiplex PCR, a mixture combining 60 forward primers for TCR Vbeta segments and 13 reverse primers for TCR Jbeta segments was used. The CDR3 region of rearranged TCR beta genes was amplified from genomic DNA by a multiplex PCR assay. The amplified TCR beta libraries were sequenced on the Illumina HiSeq System as 87-base-pair reads. Per the source publication's procedure: Across the 500 to 850 repertoires, a later analysis counted approximately 83 million unique TCR beta chains, roughly 11 million of which were shared by at least two donors. A nearest-neighbor algorithm error-corrected the raw reads and collapsed the reads into unique sequences, merging closely related sequences to remove PCR and sequencing errors. To assign V, D and J gene segments, CDR3 sequences were aligned to IMGT reference sequences. Each retained sequence needed at least a six-nucleotide match to both a V gene segment and a J gene segment. Rearrangements were classified as productive when the CDR3 lacked stop codons and remained in frame with V and J, and all other rearrangements were classified as non-productive. Following IMGT convention, CDR3 was defined as the stretch from the second conserved V-encoded cysteine up to the conserved J-encoded phenylalanine. The earlier analysis of about 640 of the donors excluded any sequence lacking an unambiguous match to a single V gene segment. In an earlier analysis of about 590 of the donors, a V segment was called functional when productive rearrangements were above 56.7%, and segregating when the standard deviation between donors exceeded 5%. A statistical classification framework was built for diagnosing cytomegalovirus status from the catalog of TCR beta chain sequences. A later analysis assigned V and J genes by comparing TCR nucleotide sequences with IMGT/GENE-DB human TR gene sequences. The TCRdist pipeline was used in a later analysis to assign CDR3 sequences and most-parsimonious VDJ recombination scenarios. In a later analysis, every TCR beta chain was defined by the combination of its CDR3 amino acid sequence and its V-gene family, and reads without a unique V-gene family were dropped. In a later analysis, a few hundred highly shared, low-generation-probability nucleotide sequences were removed to address suspected cross-contamination and a sequencing artifact. A later analysis calculated a clonal expansion index for each public chain from normalized within-repertoire ranks of inferred template counts. A later analysis computed generation probabilities with a VDJ recombination model fitted to out-of-frame rearrangements, and checked the results against IGoR. In a later analysis, hypergeometric tests were used to score TCR-TCR, TCR-HLA and TCR-CMV co-occurrence, with a repertoire-size bias correction applied to TCR pairs. To estimate false discovery rates, a later analysis permuted the HLA or CMV assignments 20 times. In a later analysis, co-occurring TCRs were grouped with DBSCAN, and TCRdist sequence similarity was added when clustering was performed within HLA-allele-positive subsets. For co-occurrence clustering, repertoires with fewer than 30,000 or more than 120,000 public chains were excluded, along with a handful of repertoires with anomalous nucleotide sharing. TCRdb took this table from immuneACCESS and kept in-frame rearrangements with V and J called. Such tables lack part of the clones; where checked against another copy, unresolved V genes explain under half of the gap, and the rest is unexplained. V and J calls and clone size are given by that table; D and trimming were obtained from the DNA. The sample table lists about 31,000 clones, less than 75% of them with a count of one. The ten largest clones capture around 10% of the sample.

General study outcomes and caveats: Correlated functional status among segregating V segments might be attributable to linkage disequilibrium, but an unknown experimental factor could not be ruled out. Sequencing depth was assumed to be roughly uniform across donors in the presence/absence analyses, though that assumption may not hold. A group of highly shared sequence variants was considered likely to be a technical artifact of the sequencing pipeline. Broadly in line with IMGT annotations, most TCR beta V segments showed up in productive rearrangements about 90% or about 30% of the time in an earlier analysis of several hundred of the donors. This cohort had only TCR beta chains sequenced, and the lack of alpha or paired-chain data limited which features could be detected. A further reported finding was that TCR beta sequences accurately predicted the HLA-A and HLA-B alleles for most subjects in the first cohort. Specific HLA alleles were associated with roughly 16,000 TCR beta sequences at a false discovery rate of 0.05 in a later analysis. Because counts were too low, more than 15 rarely observed V segments, including chromosome 9 orphons, were excluded from the earlier analysis of some 540 of the donors. The classifier was reported to diagnose cytomegalovirus status with high specificity and sensitivity in both the original cohort and the validation cohort. In vitro tests confirmed that a few of the cytomegalovirus-associated TCR beta chains recognize cytomegalovirus antigens. Because some donors lacked HLA typing at each locus, the association tests relied only on the typed subset. The only immune exposure information available for the cohort was CMV serostatus. Most CMV-associated TCR beta chains appeared to be HLA-restricted in a later analysis, and the HLA associations seemed to be driven largely by CMV exposure. According to a later genetic analysis, donors in an Asian-associated ancestry cluster had fewer N-insertions in productive TCRs than the approximately 670-donor mean. According to the authors, the approach could potentially be generalized to other disease states and immunological phenotypes. Several of the top co-occurrence clusters appeared to be linked to parvovirus B19, influenza, CMV and Epstein-Barr virus, according to a later analysis. Most TCR sequences were observed very rarely across donors, whereas some public TCRs were present in many individuals. According to a later analysis, TCR association rates differed among HLA loci, with DRB1 alleles showing the most associated TCRs and HLA-C alleles showing the fewest. A later analysis found that HLA-associated TCR beta chains were more clonally expanded and had lower generation probabilities than equally common non-associated chains. In the study, 164 TCR beta chains were listed as associated with cytomegalovirus. V-gene and J-gene trimming of TCR beta chains was associated with a missense DCLRE1C variant in a later genetic analysis, and the association was replicated in an independent cohort. Strong co-occurrence of HLA alleles, especially DR and DQ, made assigning TCR associations to individual alleles difficult. Because the 87-base-pair reads could not distinguish some IMGT-functional V segments, including TRBV6-2 and TRBV6-3, those segments were excluded.

Reading the germline V gene gives CDR1 SGDLS and CDR2 YYNGEE. The junction shows trimming of 2 bases on V and 4 bases on J, and the gene matches do not reach 7 bases of it. The CDR3 starts with the cysteine, ends with the phenylalanine, and has 15 residues. Here the CDR3 DNA is all that survives: 45 bases in frame from base 1. Here the chain combines TRBV9 and TRBJ2-7; the central 9 bases match TRBD1. The sequence was collected from a man in his forties or fifties in good health and CMV-seropositive. The sequenced sample was PBMCs. The nucleotide sequence is given as TGTGCCAGCAGCGTGGGCGGGACAGGGAATTACGAGCAGTACTTC. Its protein is CASSVGGTGNYEQYF.